Listed here are 16 T cell receptor beta chains from one sample, sequenced in a study of chemoradiotherapy in HPV16-positive cancers. Here immunoSEQ multiplex PCR was the method, and the copy in TCRdb shows in-frame clones only, minus some. The sample has about 14,000 clones; about 92% are singletons. Sequences were derived from tumor tissue, sampled from a patient who underwent chemoradiotherapy. All receptors come from a human donor with HPV-associated anogenital cancer.

This clone was recorded only once. CDR3 region: CASSLDNPYTGELFF. The CDR3 DNA follows: TGTGCCAGCAGCCTGGACAATCCTTACACCGGGGAGCTGTTTTTT. The chain employs TRBV6-5 and TRBJ2-2; a weak D match, TRBD1 (5 bases). CDR3 length: 15 amino acids. Looked up from germline, CDR1 is MNHEY and CDR2 is SVGAGI. V lost 6 bases, J lost 3 bases, and 14 bases lay in between.

The chain combines TRBV5-6 with TRBJ2-1, with D perhaps given as TRBD1 or TRBD2 (5 bases each). CDR1 and CDR2 from the germline V gene are SGHDT and YYEEEE. The CDR3 covers 15 residues. V lost 5 bases and J lost 4, with 16 bases in between. DNA for the CDR3: TGTGCCAGCAGGGGCCGGGACCTCTCTTACAATGAGCAGTTCTTC. This translates into CASRGRDLSYNEQFF.

The chain links TRBV19 to TRBJ2-3, with 10 bases that match TRBD2. The CDR3 contains 16 residues. J gave up 3 bases and V 6 bases, and 9 bases lay outside the gene matches. Germline V gene data show CDR1 as LNHDA and CDR2 as SQIVND (reference sequence). As DNA, the CDR3 is TGTGCCAGTAGCCACGAGACTAGCGGGCTTACAGATACGCAGTATTTT. Translated, it gives CASSHETSGLTDTQYF.

The rearrangement links TRBV29-1 to TRBJ2-5; possibly TRBD1 for D (6 bases). V lost 3 bases, J lost 4 bases, and 12 bases lay in between. Germline lookup yields CDR1 SQVTM and CDR2 ANQGSEA. The CDR3 is 13 amino acids. The DNA for the CDR3 is TGCAGCGTTGATAAGGGGGAGCGAGAGACCCAGTACTTC. Its translation is CSVDKGERETQYF.

The rearrangement uses TRBV18 and TRBJ1-2, with D unresolved. The CDR3 is made up of 15 amino acids. Germline CDR1 is KGHSH and CDR2 is LQKENI. The ends were cut back, 0 bases at V and 4 bases at J, with 12 bases in the middle. This chain's CDR3 is CASSPPTGPRYGYTF. As DNA, the CDR3 is TGTGCCAGCTCACCACCGACGGGTCCTCGCTATGGCTACACCTTC.

The chain links TRBV6-6 to TRBJ2-2; no firm D call. With 7 bases removed from V and 4 bases from J, the gap between germline ends came to 7 bases. Germline V gene sequence: CDR1 MNHNY, CDR2 SVGAGI (reference sequence). CDR3 length: 12 amino acids. DNA for the CDR3: TGTGCCAGCATCAGTTTCACCGGGGAGCTGTTTTTT. Its protein product is CASISFTGELFF.

This clone was detected only a few times. The same CDR3 is also encoded by other DNA sequences in this sample. The V and J genes are TRBV18 and TRBJ1-4; 8 nucleotides agree with TRBD1. The junction had 5 bases not matched to a gene; V was cut back by 1 base and J by 7 bases. The length of the CDR3 is 15 residues. The germline CDR1 and CDR2 sequences are KGHSH and LQKENI. The CDR3 DNA follows: TGTGCCAGCTCACCACGAACAGGGGGAGGTGAAAAACTGTTTTTT. Protein: CASSPRTGGGEKLFF.

The chain joins TRBV11-2 to TRBJ2-5, with TRBD2 matching 9 bases. In germline, CDR1 is SGHAT, CDR2 FQNNGV. The ends lost 5 bases at V and 2 bases at J; junction bases unmatched: 12. The CDR3 consists of 17 residues. CDR3 DNA: TGTGCCAGCAGCAGATTGAGTCTAGCGGGAATACAAGAGACCCAGTACTTC. The encoded protein is CASSRLSLAGIQETQYF.

The rearrangement links TRBV19 to TRBJ2-7; D gene ambiguous. Trimming took off 11 bases at V and 2 bases at J, with 10 bases between the two ends. The germline V gene has CDR1 LNHDA and CDR2 SQIVND (reference sequence). This CDR3 contains 11 residues. The CDR3 region has the DNA TGTGCCGTGGGCGAAACCTACGAGCAGTACTTC. As protein: CAVGETYEQYF.

This CDR3 is CASSQDRETEAFF. In DNA form, the CDR3 reads TGCGCCAGCAGCCAAGATCGGGAGACTGAAGCTTTCTTT. The chain combines TRBV4-3 with TRBJ1-1; no clear D gene. This CDR3 has 13 residues. Germline V lookup: CDR1 LGHNA, CDR2 YSLEER. With 0 bases removed from V and 5 bases from J, the gap between germline ends came to 7 bases.

The genes are TRBV7-2 and TRBJ1-1, with D possibly being TRBD1 (6 bases). The V end lost 2 bases, the J end lost 2 bases, and 12 bases lay between the germline ends. The CDR3 spans 15 residues. The germline V gene has CDR1 SGHTA and CDR2 FQGNSA. The CDR3 protein is CASSLSGTLNTEAFF. The CDR3 region has the DNA TGTGCCAGCAGCTTAAGCGGGACACTCAACACTGAAGCTTTCTTT.

This clone was observed a single time. The chain employs TRBV7-9 and TRBJ2-7; D is uncertain. Deletions cut 5 bases from V and 5 bases from J, with 10 bases between. CDR3 length equals 12 residues. Germline lookup yields CDR1 SEHNR and CDR2 FQNEAQ (reference sequence). This CDR3 reads CASSGDLNEQYF. The CDR3 DNA follows: TGTGCCAGCAGCGGGGATCTGAACGAGCAGTACTTC.

The chain recombines TRBV4-1 with TRBJ2-7, with unresolved D. The CDR3 covers 13 residues. From germline, CDR1 is MGHRA and CDR2 YSYEKL. The V end was cut by 0 bases, the J end by 4 bases, with 7 bases between. The CDR3 region has the DNA TGCGCCAGCAGCCAAGATGACGAATACGAGCAGTACTTC. The encoded protein is CASSQDDEYEQYF.

The chain uses TRBV21-1 and TRBJ2-1; the table's D gene call, TRBD2, was not cross checked with the DNA. TRBV21-1 corresponds to a pseudogene. This CDR3 spans 16 amino acids. The CDR3 coding sequence is TGTGCCAGCAGCAAAGGTGGGACGCCCCGGGGGTATGAGCAGTTCTTC. This encodes CASSKGGTPRGYEQFF.

The J gene is TRBJ2-7, the V gene TRBV5-5, with D uncertain. The V and J ends lost 5 bases and 5 bases respectively, with 14 bases between them. Germline CDR1 and CDR2: SGHKS and YYEKEE (reference sequence). The CDR3 runs 13 residues. The CDR3 DNA sequence: TGTGCCAGCAGTATGAACTGGATGGACGAGCAGTACTTC. Amino acid sequence: CASSMNWMDEQYF.

This clone showed up just once. This chain links TRBV5-6 with TRBJ1-1; D is ambiguous. The CDR3 covers 14 residues. The germline gives CDR1 SGHDT, CDR2 YYEEEE. Trimming removed 2 bases at V and 0 bases at J, with 8 bases between. CDR3 nucleotide sequence: TGTGCCAGCAGCTTTGGAGCCATGAACACTGAAGCTTTCTTT. It encodes CASSFGAMNTEAFF.